A selection of T cell receptor beta chains follows, all from one sample in a study of blood T cell repertoires in COVID-19. Profiled with immunoSEQ multiplex PCR; TCRdb holds only in-frame clones, not every one. This sample has about 60,000 clones, with roughly 90% found just once. Sequenced sample: peripheral blood. Every receptor here comes from an older woman with active COVID-19. CDR3s include the opening cysteine and the closing phenylalanine or tryptophan. Fields, in order: J gene, CDR3 length, D gene, V gene, clone size, CDR3 protein, CDR3 DNA. The D gene is left open where the match is weak. The size field is filled for only some rows; it gives once, few, many or a size class.

j_call: TRBJ1-1; cdr3_length: 12; d_call: TRBD1; v_call: TRBV6-5; clone_size: -; cdr3_aa: CASSSGDRGAFF; cdr3_nt: TGTGCCAGCAGCTCGGGGGACAGGGGAGCTTTCTTT
j_call: TRBJ1-6; cdr3_length: 15; d_call: TRBD1; v_call: TRBV27; clone_size: once; cdr3_aa: CASRLQGADNSPLHF; cdr3_nt: TGTGCCAGCAGGTTACAGGGGGCGGATAATTCACCCCTCCACTTT
j_call: TRBJ2-5; cdr3_length: 14; d_call: TRBD2; v_call: TRBV7-7; clone_size: -; cdr3_aa: CASSYGGAKETQYF; cdr3_nt: TGTGCTAGCAGCTACGGGGGGGCCAAGGAGACCCAGTACTTC
j_call: TRBJ1-6; cdr3_length: 12; d_call: TRBD1; v_call: TRBV27; clone_size: -; cdr3_aa: CATGQGYSPLHF; cdr3_nt: TGTGCCACCGGACAGGGTTATTCACCCCTCCACTTT
j_call: TRBJ1-5; cdr3_length: 15; d_call: -; v_call: TRBV6-2/TRBV6-3; clone_size: -; cdr3_aa: CASSYEQAGNQPQHF; cdr3_nt: TGTGCCAGCAGTTATGAACAGGCGGGCAATCAGCCCCAGCATTTT
j_call: TRBJ2-5; cdr3_length: 15; d_call: -; v_call: TRBV7-2; clone_size: -; cdr3_aa: CASSLVAGDKETQYF; cdr3_nt: TGTGCCAGCAGCTTAGTGGCCGGGGATAAAGAGACCCAGTACTTC
j_call: TRBJ2-3; cdr3_length: 15; d_call: -; v_call: TRBV6-2/TRBV6-3; clone_size: -; cdr3_aa: CASSYFQGGTDTQYF; cdr3_nt: TGTGCCAGCAGTTACTTTCAGGGTGGCACAGATACGCAGTATTTT
j_call: TRBJ1-6; cdr3_length: 16; d_call: TRBD1; v_call: TRBV5-1; clone_size: once; cdr3_aa: CASSHGQGGRNSPLHF; cdr3_nt: TGCGCCAGCAGTCATGGACAGGGCGGCCGGAATTCACCCCTCCACTTT
j_call: TRBJ2-2; cdr3_length: 15; d_call: TRBD1; v_call: TRBV5-4; clone_size: once; cdr3_aa: CASTARTGETGELFF; cdr3_nt: TGTGCCAGTACTGCTCGGACAGGGGAAACCGGGGAGCTGTTTTTT
j_call: TRBJ1-1; cdr3_length: 13; d_call: -; v_call: TRBV3-1/TRBV3-2; clone_size: -; cdr3_aa: CASSHGGNTEAFF; cdr3_nt: TGTGCCAGCAGCCACGGGGGGAACACTGAAGCTTTCTTT
j_call: TRBJ1-2; cdr3_length: 13; d_call: TRBD1; v_call: TRBV6-2/TRBV6-3; clone_size: -; cdr3_aa: CASSPGQGSGYTF; cdr3_nt: TGTGCCAGCAGCCCGGGACAGGGCAGTGGCTACACCTTC
j_call: TRBJ2-7; cdr3_length: 13; d_call: -; v_call: TRBV11-2; clone_size: once; cdr3_aa: CASSLDLTYEQYF; cdr3_nt: TGTGCCAGCAGCTTAGACCTTACCTACGAGCAGTACTTC
j_call: TRBJ2-1; cdr3_length: 15; d_call: -; v_call: TRBV24-1; clone_size: once; cdr3_aa: CATSDSNPYRDEQFF; cdr3_nt: TGTGCCACCAGTGATTCTAATCCCTACAGGGATGAGCAGTTCTTC